These T cell receptor beta chains were read from a single sample in a study of blood T cell repertoires in COVID-19. The table came from immunoSEQ multiplex PCR; TCRdb's copy has only in-frame clones and leaves some out. Here the sample spans about 270,000 clones, approximately 91% being singletons. Sequences were obtained from PBMCs or T cells enriched from blood (not recorded which). These receptors were obtained from a woman between 40 and 55 years old with acute COVID-19. Both conserved end residues are trimmed from each CDR3. The size field is filled for only some rows; it gives once, few, many or a size class.

size,V,CDR3
.,TRBV4-1,ASSRTGSSNQPQH
.,TRBV24-1,ATSDTRTSPRQY
.,TRBV6-1,ASSEAGDNQPQH
.,TRBV15,ATSRGFRGFSEKLF
.,TRBV11-2,ASSLDGGAHGYT
once,TRBV18,ASSRQKLTDGYT
.,TRBV11-2,ASSLGPSRYEQY
.,TRBV30,ACSYLRGQNSPLH
once,TRBV19,ASSIDPGARQETQY
once,TRBV6-5,ASSYQSGSYNEQF
.,TRBV19,ASNLGTSYNSPLH
.,TRBV6-5,ASSYSKGAVNSPLH
.,TRBV9,ASSPRQGISGNTIY
.,TRBV7-9,ASSLTELNNYGYT
.,TRBV4-1,ASSQEDRGRLGELF
.,TRBV6-6,ASSTRQATDTQY
.,TRBV7-2,ASSLGGVGVSGNTIY
.,TRBV6-5,ASSPQLAGTYEQY
.,TRBV27,ASSPYRDRGLMNTEAF
.,TRBV19,ASSNRGDTQY
.,TRBV7-2,ASSLGLAGYSYNEQF
.,TRBV10-3,AISESGDRVAQNTEAF
.,TRBV3-1/TRBV3-2,ASSQITSLTDTQY
.,TRBV6-2/TRBV6-3,ASSYYGSGNNEQF
.,TRBV4-1,ASSHWGQGRTYEQY